The 7 T cell receptor beta chains reported below all come from one sample, sequenced in a study of molecular identifiers for immune sequencing clone quantification. In TCRdb, the PCR reads were re-called with MiXCR into one record per CDR3 protein. The sample holds about 640,000 distinct CDR3 sequences; 20% are singletons and the top ten take roughly 0.83%. Sequenced sample: naive CD8+ T cells from blood, with Jurkat cell RNA spiked in. The subset here: FACS-sorted CD8+CD4-CCR7+CD45RA+ naive T cells. The receptors were gathered from a human donor in good health. Some libraries in this study had Jurkat cell RNA spiked in.

The J gene is TRBJ2-7, the V gene TRBV4-1; 9 bases map to TRBD2. CDR1 and CDR2 (germline): MGHRA, YSYEKL. J gave up 4 bases and V 1 base, and 8 bases lay outside the gene matches. This CDR3 contains 16 residues. CDR3 sequence reads: CASSQVSGRLTYEQYF. CDR3 bases: TGCGCCAGCAGCCAAGTAAGCGGGAGGCTTACTTACGAGCAGTACTTC.

This clonotype was detected only a few times. A single base separates this from a much larger clone, so it may be a read error. The CDR3 spells CASSWGTAAGKDIQYF. In nucleotides, the CDR3 is TGTGCCAGCAGCTGGGGGACGGCTGCCGGCAAAGACATTCAGTACTTC. The V and J genes are TRBV9 and TRBJ2-4, with D perhaps TRBD1 or TRBD2 (5 bases each). Germline CDR1 SGDLS, CDR2 YYNGEE. This CDR3 contains 16 residues.

This clonotype was picked up a small number of times. The chain links TRBV19 to TRBJ1-5; TRBD1 might be the D (6 bases). Looked up from germline, CDR1 is LNHDA and CDR2 is SQIVND (reference sequence). The CDR3 totals 15 residues. Between the trimmed V and J ends, which lost 3 bases and 3 bases, there was a span of 12 bases. The DNA of the CDR3 is TGTGCCAGTAGTATTCTCAGGGGACTCAATCAGCCCCAGCATTTT. It encodes CASSILRGLNQPQHF.

The rearrangement uses TRBV4-3 and TRBJ1-2; 9 bases agree with TRBD1. Trimming removed 1 base from V and 6 bases from J; junction bases left unmatched: 6. The CDR3 has 15 amino acids. The germline V gene encodes CDR1 LGHNA and CDR2 YSLEER. The CDR3 loop reads CASSQGTGGLDGYTF. The CDR3 coding sequence is TGCGCCAGCAGCCAAGGAACAGGGGGCCTGGATGGCTACACCTTC.

The rearrangement links TRBV30 to TRBJ2-3, with D tentatively TRBD2 (7 bases). Germline V CDR1 and CDR2: GTSNPN, SVGIG (reference sequence). The CDR3 has 13 amino acids. V was trimmed by 4 bases and J by 2 bases, leaving 10 bases between them. CDR3 in amino acids: CAWMGGLTDTQYF. The CDR3 region has the DNA TGTGCCTGGATGGGGGGGCTCACAGATACGCAGTATTTT.

This clonotype was seen repeatedly, ten times or more. The genes are TRBV5-1 and TRBJ2-7; D perhaps matches TRBD1 (5 bases). Germline V gene lookup returns CDR1 SGHRS and CDR2 YFSETQ. The CDR3 is 15 amino acids. Trimming stripped 0 bases from V and 2 bases from J, with 12 bases between. CDR3 sequence: CASSLGQGVTYEQYF. CDR3 DNA: TGCGCCAGCAGCTTGGGGCAGGGTGTGACCTACGAGCAGTACTTC.

This clonotype has ten or more counts. The V call is TRBV6-6, the J call TRBJ2-7, with D uncertain. Trimming shortened V by 7 bases and J by 5 bases, and 15 bases separated the two germline ends. CDR3 size: 13 residues. Germline V gene sequence: CDR1 MNHNY, CDR2 SVGAGI (reference sequence). CDR3 residues: CASTDSPRNEQYF. The CDR3 DNA reads TGTGCCAGCACCGACTCGCCCAGGAACGAGCAGTACTTC.